The entry below gives a single T cell receptor beta chain sequence along with its context. The antigen remains unidentified. V lost 6 bases, J lost 1 base, and 2 bases stayed unmatched. The CDR3 covers 13 residues. The germline CDR1 and CDR2 sequences are LNHDA and SQIVND (reference sequence). The data are from a study of OX40 agonist ivuxolimab in advanced cancers. At the level of the study: Prior therapy, whether anti-PD-1, anti-PD-L1 or anti-CTLA-4, was allowed, and less than 45% had some. Broader study findings: Within 6 weeks, CD4+ and CD8+ blood T cells expanded clonally at 0.1 to 3.0 mg/kg. Among the nonresponders, some also had low normalized T-cell clonal expansion.

Exclusion of a patient followed from autoimmune disease history or systemic immunosuppression. The data were produced by immunoSEQ multiplex PCR, yet TCRdb's version contains in-frame clones alone and is incomplete. Of approximately 68,000 clones listed, around 93% are singletons. This rearrangement joins TRBV19 to TRBJ2-5; 7 bases fit TRBD2. The starting material was CD4+ or CD8+ T cells sorted from blood, obtained in a trial of the OX40 agonist ivuxolimab. This TCR derives from an adult with an advanced solid tumor such as melanoma, head and neck, liver or kidney cancer. For the CDR3, the DNA is TGTGCCAGTAGAGGCGGGGGCCAAGAGACCCAGTACTTC. Translation: CASRGGGQETQYF.